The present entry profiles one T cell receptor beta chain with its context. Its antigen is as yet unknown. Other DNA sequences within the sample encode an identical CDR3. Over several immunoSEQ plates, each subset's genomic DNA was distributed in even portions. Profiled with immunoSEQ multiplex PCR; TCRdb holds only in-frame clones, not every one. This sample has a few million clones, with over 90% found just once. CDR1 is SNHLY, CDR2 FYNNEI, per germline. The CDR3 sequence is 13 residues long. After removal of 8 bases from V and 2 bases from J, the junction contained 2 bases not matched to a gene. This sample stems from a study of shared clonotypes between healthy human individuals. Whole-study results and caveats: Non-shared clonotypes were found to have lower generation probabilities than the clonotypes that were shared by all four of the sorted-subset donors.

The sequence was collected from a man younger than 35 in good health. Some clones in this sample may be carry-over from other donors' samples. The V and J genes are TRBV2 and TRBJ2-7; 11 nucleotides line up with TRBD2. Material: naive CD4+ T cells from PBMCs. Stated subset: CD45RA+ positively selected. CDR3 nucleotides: TGTGCCAGCGGGACTAGCGGAACCTACGAGCAGTACTTC. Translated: CASGTSGTYEQYF.